This T cell receptor (beta chain) was profiled in a study of blood T cell repertoires in COVID-19. The recovered donors of Cohort 3 showed two negative PCRs, clearance, or symptom resolution. Authors' analysis steps: Amplification from reference gene primers served as the basis for estimated nucleated cell counts. Using immunoSEQ multiplex PCR, the repertoire was profiled, and TCRdb retains in-frame clones only, with some absent. D and trimming come from the DNA, and the V and J calls and clone size come from that table. Counted here are fewer than 500,000 clones, 80% to 90% occurring once; the ten biggest clones make up 1.1%. This receptor was taken from a man aged 25-45 years who had recovered from COVID-19. Sequenced input: PBMCs or T cells enriched from blood (not recorded which).

CDR3 DNA: TGCGCCAGCAGCCAACGCAAGAGGGGGACAGGTCTTACAGATACGCAGTATTTT. This codes for CASSQRKRGTGLTDTQYF. The V call is TRBV4-1, the J call TRBJ2-3; 8 nucleotides line up with TRBD1. The CDR3 length is 18 residues. With 2 bases clipped from V and 3 bases from J, the junction kept 13 bases outside the gene matches. CDR1 is MGHRA, CDR2 YSYEKL, per germline.